This T cell receptor beta chain was sequenced during a study of cytomegalovirus exposure and HLA in healthy donors. General study findings and limits: Later, an analysis showed that TCR beta chains associated with HLA were more clonally expanded than others that were equally common. TCR beta V- and J-gene trimming was later associated with a missense DCLRE1C variant.

On this clone itself: Its antigen is undetermined.

13 Jbeta primers and 60 Vbeta primers were used for the PCR. TCRdb's copy holds only in-frame clones and misses some; the assay was immunoSEQ multiplex PCR. This sample has 150,000 to 200,000 clones, with just over 75% found just once. The germline V gene has CDR1 GTSNPN and CDR2 SVGIG (reference sequence). This CDR3 region has 18 residues. Germline trimming cut 5 bases from V and 0 bases from J; bases unmatched to any gene: 16. The sequencing input was PBMCs. The clonotype originates from a woman aged 40 to 50 in good health and CMV-seronegative. This chain joins TRBV30 and TRBJ2-1; 7 bases map to TRBD2. CDR3: CAWVNAKLAYSSYNEQFF. As DNA, the CDR3 is TGTGCCTGGGTTAACGCTAAACTAGCGTATTCCTCCTACAATGAGCAGTTCTTC.